This T cell receptor (beta chain) was identified in a study of regulatory T cells in long-lasting Graves disease. Noted time point: persistent/refractory GD, antithyroid drugs over 5 years with positive TRAb. RNA from PBMCs was the source of the TCR library. All patients originated from an endocrinology department located in Xi'an, China. This clonotype was detected ten times or more. The V end lost 3 bases, the J end lost 5 bases, and 11 bases lay between the germline ends. Germline lookup yields CDR1 MDHEN and CDR2 SYDVKM. CDR3 size: 13 residues. To make TCR beta libraries, researchers used iRepertoire HTBI primers and Arm-PCR of CDR3 regions. TCRdb analysed the multiplex PCR reads with MiXCR anew, one entry per CDR3 protein. The table has some 440,000 distinct CDR3 sequences, under 25% seen once.

The specimen was peripheral blood mononuclear cells (PBMCs), collected when the disease was refractory, from a patient treated with antithyroid drugs. This receptor was identified in a female donor with Graves disease. The chain has TRBV28 and TRBJ2-7; TRBD1 is a possible D gene (6 bases). The CDR3 bases are TGTGCCAGCAGTTTTCAGGGGTCCGACGAGCAGTACTTC. The encoded protein is CASSFQGSDEQYF.